This TCR beta chain was captured in a study of blood T cell repertoires in COVID-19. This CDR3 comprises 17 residues. Germline V gene data show CDR1 as MNHEY and CDR2 as SVGEGT. V shed 2 bases and J 2 bases; nucleotides not matched to a gene: 7. TCRdb keeps only in-frame clones here, not all; method: immunoSEQ multiplex PCR. In the table there are around 390,000 clones, 85% to 90% of which are singletons. The source material was PBMCs or T cells enriched from blood (not recorded which). The chain recombines TRBV6-2 or TRBV6-3 with TRBJ2-2; 8 positions agree with TRBD1. This receptor was identified in a woman aged 50 to 60 who had recovered from COVID-19. CDR3 in DNA: TGTGCCAGCAGTTACCAACAGGGGGGCCTAAACACCGGGGAGCTGTTTTTT. Translation: CASSYQQGGLNTGELFF.